This T cell receptor (beta chain) emerged from a study of T cells expressing NK-cell markers. Study information: TCR beta repertoires came from sorted CD3+CD56+NKG2C+, CD3+CD56+NKG2C- and CD3+CD56-NKG2C+ T cells.

No DNA is given; TCRdb re-called the 5' RACE reads and lists each CDR3 protein once. This table holds approximately 110,000 distinct CDR3 sequences. In regard to this clonotype: No antigen is known for it.

Points from the study as a whole: These clonotypes also led the CD3+CD56-NKG2C+ fraction in a handful of donors.

Source material: blood T cells: a sorted CD56 or NKG2C T cell subset, CD4+ or CD8+ T cells, or bulk PBMC T cells (not recorded which). The receptor was derived from a woman between 18 and 69 years old in good health.

The CDR3 protein is CSARADRMRMVYEQYF. This rearrangement joins TRBV20-1 to TRBJ2-7. The CDR3 consists of 16 residues. Germline V gene data show CDR1 as DFQATT and CDR2 as SNEGSKA (reference sequence).